A single T cell receptor beta chain is shown here with its context. The antigen is undetermined. Germline V lookup: CDR1 WSHSY, CDR2 SAAADI. CDR3 length: 13 residues. Deletions cut 1 base from V and 7 bases from J, with 8 bases between. The data derive from a study of cytomegalovirus exposure and HLA in healthy donors. Study in general: Of roughly 360 genotyped donors, more than 75% grouped in the Caucasian-associated ancestry cluster.

General study points: The likely origin of a cluster of highly shared sequence variants was a sequencing artifact.

PCR primers comprised 60 Vbeta and 13 Jbeta primers. TCRdb keeps only in-frame clones here, not all; method: immunoSEQ multiplex PCR. The profile shows about 160,000 clones, about three quarters of them singletons. This receptor was identified in a woman between 50 and 59 years old in good health and CMV-seropositive. Source material: PBMCs. The chain combines TRBV10-2 with TRBJ2-1; D ambiguous. The CDR3 protein is CASSEFNLNEQFF. The DNA for the CDR3 is TGCGCCAGCAGTGAGTTTAACTTAAATGAGCAGTTCTTC.